These 28 T cell receptor beta chains originate from one sample sequenced in a study of T cells in narcolepsy. Data came from immunoSEQ multiplex PCR; TCRdb stores just in-frame clones and leaves some out. The sample carries 20,000 to 30,000 clones, 75% to 90% recorded once. Material: CD45RA- memory CD4+ T cells from PBMCs. These receptors originate from a human donor with narcolepsy.

This chain uses TRBV19 with TRBJ1-5; D remains unclear. Trimming removed 7 bases at V and 2 bases at J, with 15 bases between. This CDR3 contains 15 residues. Per germline, CDR1 LNHDA and CDR2 SQIVND (reference sequence). CDR3 DNA: TGTGCCAGTAACTCGGCGGGAGGTGGCAATCAGCCCCAGCATTTT. Its translation is CASNSAGGGNQPQHF.

V and J are TRBV5-1 and TRBJ2-1, with TRBD1 matching 8 bases. In germline, CDR1 is SGHRS, CDR2 YFSETQ. After removal of 5 bases from V and 3 bases from J, the junction contained 4 bases not matched to a gene. CDR3 length: 14 amino acids. This CDR3 is CASRDTGGYNEQFF. The CDR3 DNA is TGCGCCAGCAGGGATACAGGGGGCTACAATGAGCAGTTCTTC.

The V gene is TRBV6-1, the J gene TRBJ1-5, with D perhaps TRBD1 (5 bases). The CDR3 is 15 residues long. Looked up from germline, CDR1 is MNHNS and CDR2 is SASEGT. Trimming cost V 7 bases and J 2 bases, with 15 bases left between them. In nucleotides, the CDR3 is TGTGCCAGCAAAGCTTGGGGGGATGGCAATCAGCCCCAGCATTTT. It codes for CASKAWGDGNQPQHF.

The rearrangement joins TRBV15 to TRBJ2-2; tentative D call: TRBD2 (6 bases). This CDR3 region has 18 residues. V lost 0 bases and J lost 6, with 20 bases in between. Per germline, CDR1 LNHNV and CDR2 YYDKDF (reference sequence). CDR3 DNA: TGTGCCACCAGCAGAGATGCCGTAGGAGCGGGTCATTCCGGGGAGCTGTTTTTT. This encodes CATSRDAVGAGHSGELFF.

CDR3 sequence (DNA): TGTGCCAGTAGTATATGGGACAGGGGGCCGCGCACTGAAGCTTTCTTT. Its translation is CASSIWDRGPRTEAFF. This chain connects TRBV19 to TRBJ1-1; 12 bases agree with TRBD1. Trimming took 2 bases from V and 4 from J; bases not matched to a gene: 5. The V gene's germline CDR1 is LNHDA and CDR2 SQIVND (reference sequence). This CDR3 is built from 16 residues. Full variable domain (missing parts from reference TRBV19 and TRBJ1-1): DGGITQSPKYLFRKEGQNVTLSCEQNLNHDAMYWYRQDPGQGLRLIYYSQIVNDFQKGDIAEGYSVSREKKESFPLTVTSAQKNPTAFYLCASSIWDRGPRTEAFFGQGTRLTVV.

Of note for this clone: Mismatch with germline at one junction end may stem from a read error. The chain has TRBV19 and TRBJ1-2; 10 nucleotides agree with TRBD1. The CDR3 contains 12 residues. Germline CDR1 and CDR2: LNHDA and SQIVND (reference sequence). The CDR3 spells CASSRETGGMAF. The CDR3 region has the DNA TGTGCCAGTAGTCGAGAGACAGGGGGCATGGCCTTC.

The chain employs TRBV9 and TRBJ1-5; TRBD1 agrees at 8 bases. Germline assignment: CDR1 SGDLS and CDR2 YYNGEE. This CDR3 has 15 residues. Trimming at V came to 3 bases and at J to 1 base, leaving 3 bases not matched to a gene. The CDR3 coding sequence is TGTGCCAGCAGCGCGACAGGGGACAGCAATCAGCCCCAGCATTTT. Protein: CASSATGDSNQPQHF. Variable domain in full (rest from reference TRBV9 and TRBJ1-5): DSGVTQTPKHLITATGQRVTLRCSPRSGDLSVYWYQQSLDQGLQFLIQYYNGEERAKGNILERFSAQQFPDLHSELNLSSLELGDSALYFCASSATGDSNQPQHFGDGTRLSIL.

This clone is medium-sized. The chain employs TRBV19 and TRBJ1-2; 8 bases are shared with TRBD1. The trim removed 10 bases at V and 11 bases at J, leaving 15 bases unmatched. CDR3 length: 13 residues. CDR1 and CDR2 from the germline V gene are LNHDA and SQIVND (reference sequence). CDR3 residues: CATTDREGMGYTF. The CDR3 bases are TGTGCCACCACGGACAGGGAAGGAATGGGGTACACCTTC.

The chain carries TRBV7-9 and TRBJ2-7; tentative D call: TRBD2 (6 bases). Germline assignment: CDR1 SEHNR and CDR2 FQNEAQ (reference sequence). V lost 3 bases, J lost 3 bases, and 15 bases lay in between. The CDR3 covers 15 residues. The CDR3, as DNA: TGTGCCAGCAGCTTGCGGGGCCAGACCGGCTACGAGCAGTACTTC. It codes for CASSLRGQTGYEQYF.

This clone appeared a single time. This sequence joins TRBV5-1 and TRBJ2-7, with 10 positions matching TRBD2. Germline CDR1 is SGHRS and CDR2 is YFSETQ. This CDR3 is built from 14 residues. J lost 2 bases, V lost 1 base, and 0 bases had no gene match. The CDR3 nucleotides read TGCGCCAGCAGCTTGACTAGCGGGACCTACGAGCAGTACTTC. It translates to CASSLTSGTYEQYF.

CDR3 nucleotide sequence: TGTGCCAGCAGCCAACCATTTTTAACCACCAGGGACAATGAGCAGTTCTTC. Encoded protein: CASSQPFLTTRDNEQFF. The genes are TRBV7-9 and TRBJ2-1; D possibly corresponds to TRBD1 (5 bases). This CDR3 region has 17 residues. The V gene lost 5 bases and the J gene lost 5 bases, with 22 bases spanning the gap. Germline V gene sequence: CDR1 SEHNR, CDR2 FQNEAQ (reference sequence).

This chain uses TRBV5-5 with TRBJ2-5, with 7 bases that match TRBD2. Trimming removed 0 bases from V and 5 bases from J; junction bases left unmatched: 7. CDR3 length: 15 amino acids. Germline V CDR1 and CDR2: SGHKS, YYEKEE (reference sequence). CDR3: CASSLVGGAWETQYF. DNA for the CDR3: TGTGCCAGCAGCTTGGTGGGAGGGGCTTGGGAGACCCAGTACTTC. Full variable domain (missing parts from reference TRBV5-5 and TRBJ2-5): DAGVTQSPTHLIKTRGQQVTLRCSPISGHKSVSWYQQVLGQGPQFIFQYYEKEERGRGNFPDRFSARQFPNYSSELNVNALLLGDSALYLCASSLVGGAWETQYFGPGTRLLVL.

The V call is TRBV6-1, the J call TRBJ2-5, with 7 nucleotides matching TRBD2. Germline V gene data show CDR1 as MNHNS and CDR2 as SASEGT. V shed 6 bases and J 1 base; nucleotides not matched to a gene: 2. The length of the CDR3 is 13 residues. CDR3 nucleotides: TGTGCCAGCAGACCTAGCGGCCAAGAGACCCAGTACTTC. It yields the protein CASRPSGQETQYF.

This clone showed up just a few times. The chain couples TRBV9 to TRBJ2-1; the match to TRBD2 covers 10 bases. The CDR3 consists of 16 residues. The V gene end was trimmed by 0 bases and the J gene end by 5 bases; junction bases not matched to a gene: 5. CDR1 and CDR2 from the germline V gene are SGDLS and YYNGEE. This chain's CDR3 is CASSVAPAGGNNEQFF. The CDR3, as DNA: TGTGCCAGCAGCGTAGCTCCAGCGGGAGGGAACAATGAGCAGTTCTTC.

This clone came up a few times. The chain has TRBV6-1 and TRBJ1-5; D ambiguous. The CDR3 totals 14 residues. The V end lost 1 base, the J end lost 5 bases, and 9 bases lay between the germline ends. Germline V gene data show CDR1 as MNHNS and CDR2 as SASEGT. The CDR3 nucleotides read TGTGCCAGCAGTGAAGTGGGAGTTGATCAGCCCCAGCATTTT. Translated: CASSEVGVDQPQHF.

This rearrangement joins TRBV6-5 to TRBJ1-3, with 8 bases matching TRBD1. This CDR3 is built from 15 residues. V shed 0 bases and J 4 bases; nucleotides not matched to a gene: 2. In germline, CDR1 is MNHEY, CDR2 SVGAGI. The CDR3: CASSYSWDRGNTIYF. The CDR3 DNA reads as TGTGCCAGCAGTTACTCGTGGGACAGGGGAAACACCATATATTTT.

This clone was seen just once. This chain uses TRBV6-1 with TRBJ2-5, with D tentatively TRBD2 (5 bases). The CDR3 consists of 17 residues. Deletions cut 0 bases from V and 2 bases from J, with 16 bases between. Germline V gives CDR1 MNHNS, CDR2 SASEGT. The CDR3 here is CASSEAPRGARQETQYF. The CDR3 bases are TGTGCCAGCAGTGAAGCCCCCCGGGGTGCAAGACAAGAGACCCAGTACTTC.

The J gene is TRBJ2-7, the V gene TRBV7-9, with unresolved D. This CDR3 has 11 residues. V was cut by 3 bases and J by 2 bases, with 2 bases left in between. The germline gives CDR1 SEHNR, CDR2 FQNEAQ (reference sequence). Here the CDR3 reads CASSFTYEQYF. DNA of the CDR3: TGTGCCAGCAGCTTCACCTACGAGCAGTACTTC.

The chain carries TRBV2 and TRBJ2-7; maybe TRBD1 (6 bases). The CDR3 is made up of 12 amino acids. Deletions cut 7 bases from V and 4 bases from J, with 11 bases between. Germline V gene data show CDR1 as SNHLY and CDR2 as FYNNEI. The CDR3 region is CASKDSGYEQYF. CDR3 coding DNA: TGTGCCAGCAAGGACAGCGGATACGAGCAGTACTTC.

The V gene is TRBV30, the J gene TRBJ1-2; maybe TRBD1 (6 bases). Germline values: CDR1 GTSNPN, CDR2 SVGIG (reference sequence). The V gene lost 3 bases and the J gene lost 6 bases, with 14 bases spanning the gap. The CDR3 spans 13 residues. CDR3 DNA sequence: TGTGCCTGGAGCCCTGGGGGGGCGAATGGCTACACCTTC. Translating gives CAWSPGGANGYTF.

This chain connects TRBV4-2 to TRBJ2-7, with TRBD2 matching over 7 bases. The CDR3 sequence is 13 residues long. CDR1 is LGHNA, CDR2 YNFKEQ, per germline. With V trimmed by 0 bases and J by 12 bases, 8 bases remained unmatched. CDR3 loop: CASSQEEGGVGYF. The CDR3 DNA sequence: TGTGCCAGCAGCCAAGAAGAGGGAGGGGTGGGGTACTTC.

V gene TRBV18 combines with J gene TRBJ2-3; tentatively, D is TRBD2 (6 bases). V lost 5 bases, J lost 6 bases, and 15 bases lay in between. The CDR3 covers 14 residues. CDR1 is KGHSH and CDR2 is LQKENI in the germline V gene. CDR3 in amino acids: CASSKEGPLDTQYF. CDR3 nucleotides: TGTGCCAGCTCAAAGGAGGGCCCCTTGGATACGCAGTATTTT.

This rearrangement joins TRBV19 to TRBJ2-7; D is perhaps TRBD1 (6 bases). Germline V lookup: CDR1 LNHDA, CDR2 SQIVND (reference sequence). V was trimmed by 6 bases and J by 1 base, leaving 10 bases between them. The CDR3 is 13 residues long. CDR3 nucleotide sequence: TGTGCCAGTAGCCGGGACACGTCCTACGAGCAGTACTTC. Translation gives CASSRDTSYEQYF.

This sequence joins TRBV4-1 and TRBJ1-1, with 8 bases that match TRBD1. This CDR3 contains 14 residues. V was pared by 4 bases and J by 1 base, with 2 bases of the junction left unmatched. Germline V gene sequence: CDR1 MGHRA, CDR2 YSYEKL. The CDR3 DNA sequence: TGCGCCAGCAGCCTGGACAGGGCGAACACTGAAGCTTTCTTT. It encodes CASSLDRANTEAFF.

V is TRBV5-1 and J is TRBJ2-7; 12 nucleotides match TRBD2. The CDR3 is 18 residues long. CDR1 is SGHRS, CDR2 YFSETQ, per germline. Germline trimming cut 0 bases from V and 6 bases from J; bases unmatched to any gene: 13. CDR3 region: CASSLGPRLAGVFREQYF. DNA for the CDR3: TGCGCCAGCAGCTTGGGTCCTCGACTAGCGGGAGTATTCCGCGAGCAGTACTTC.

This chain uses TRBV6-1 with TRBJ2-2; weak D call: TRBD2 (6 bases). Trimming pared 6 bases from V and 5 bases from J, leaving 13 bases between. Germline CDR1 reads MNHNS; CDR2 reads SASEGT. The CDR3 totals 14 residues. The DNA for the CDR3 is TGTGCCAGCAGCCCTATGGGACTTACCGGGGAGCTGTTTTTT. Translating it yields CASSPMGLTGELFF.

The chain links TRBV5-4 to TRBJ2-1, with unresolved D. V lost 5 bases and J 5 bases, leaving 11 bases between the germline ends. Germline CDR1 SGHNT, CDR2 YYREEE (reference sequence). The CDR3 extends over 13 amino acids. The CDR3 bases are TGTGCCAGCAGTTCTACAGATCACAATGAGCAGTTCTTC. It encodes CASSSTDHNEQFF.

The rearrangement links TRBV10-3 to TRBJ1-5; tentatively, D is TRBD1 (5 bases). CDR3 length equals 13 residues. The germline V gene encodes CDR1 ENHRY and CDR2 SYGVKD. V lost 7 bases to trimming and J lost 3 bases, with 10 bases between them. This CDR3 is CAITGEANQPQHF. In nucleotides, the CDR3 is TGTGCCATCACGGGGGAGGCCAATCAGCCCCAGCATTTT.